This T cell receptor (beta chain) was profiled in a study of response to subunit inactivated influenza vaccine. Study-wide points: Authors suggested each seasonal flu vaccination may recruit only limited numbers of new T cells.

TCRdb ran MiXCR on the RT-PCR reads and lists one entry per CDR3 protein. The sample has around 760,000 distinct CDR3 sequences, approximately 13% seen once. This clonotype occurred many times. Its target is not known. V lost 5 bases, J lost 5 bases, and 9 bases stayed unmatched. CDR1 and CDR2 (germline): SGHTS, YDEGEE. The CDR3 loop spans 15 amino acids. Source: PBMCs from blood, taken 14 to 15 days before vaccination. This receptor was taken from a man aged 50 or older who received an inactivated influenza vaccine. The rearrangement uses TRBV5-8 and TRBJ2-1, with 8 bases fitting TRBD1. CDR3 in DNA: TGTGCCAGCAGTACAGGGACAGGACCCAACAATGAGCAGTTCTTC. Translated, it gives CASSTGTGPNNEQFF.